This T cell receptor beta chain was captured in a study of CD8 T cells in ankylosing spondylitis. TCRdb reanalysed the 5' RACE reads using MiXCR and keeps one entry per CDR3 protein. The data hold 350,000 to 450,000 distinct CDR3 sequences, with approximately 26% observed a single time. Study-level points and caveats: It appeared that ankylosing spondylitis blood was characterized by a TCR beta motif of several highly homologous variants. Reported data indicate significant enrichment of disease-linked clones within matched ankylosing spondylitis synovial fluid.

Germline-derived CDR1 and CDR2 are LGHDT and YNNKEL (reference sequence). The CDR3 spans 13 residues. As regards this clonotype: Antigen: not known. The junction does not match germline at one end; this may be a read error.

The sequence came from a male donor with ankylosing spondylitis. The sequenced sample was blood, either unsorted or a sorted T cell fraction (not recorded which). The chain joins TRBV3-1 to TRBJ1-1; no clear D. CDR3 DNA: TGTGCTAGCACTCGGGCCATGGGGACTGAAGCTTTCTTT. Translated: CASTRAMGTEAFF.